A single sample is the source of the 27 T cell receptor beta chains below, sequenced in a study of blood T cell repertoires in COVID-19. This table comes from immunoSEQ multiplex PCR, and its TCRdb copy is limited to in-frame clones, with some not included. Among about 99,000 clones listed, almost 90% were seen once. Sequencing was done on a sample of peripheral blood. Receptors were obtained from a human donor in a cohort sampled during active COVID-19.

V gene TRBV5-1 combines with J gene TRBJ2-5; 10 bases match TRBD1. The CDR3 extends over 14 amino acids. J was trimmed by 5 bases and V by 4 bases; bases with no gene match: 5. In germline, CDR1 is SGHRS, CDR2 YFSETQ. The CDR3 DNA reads TGCGCCAGCAGCAACCCGGGACAGGGGGAGACCCAGTACTTC. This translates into CASSNPGQGETQYF.

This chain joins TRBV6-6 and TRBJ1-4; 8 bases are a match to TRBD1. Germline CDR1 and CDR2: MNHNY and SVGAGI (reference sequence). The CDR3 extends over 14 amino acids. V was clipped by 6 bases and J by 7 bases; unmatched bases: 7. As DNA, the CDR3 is TGTGCCAGCAGGAAGACAGGGGATGGTGAAAAACTGTTTTTT. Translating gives CASRKTGDGEKLFF.

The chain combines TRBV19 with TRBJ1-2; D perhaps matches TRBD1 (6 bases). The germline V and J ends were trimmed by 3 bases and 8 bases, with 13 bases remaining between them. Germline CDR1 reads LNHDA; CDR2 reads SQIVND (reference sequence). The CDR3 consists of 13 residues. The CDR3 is CASSIQGIKGYTF. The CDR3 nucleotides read TGTGCCAGTAGTATTCAGGGGATAAAAGGCTACACCTTC.

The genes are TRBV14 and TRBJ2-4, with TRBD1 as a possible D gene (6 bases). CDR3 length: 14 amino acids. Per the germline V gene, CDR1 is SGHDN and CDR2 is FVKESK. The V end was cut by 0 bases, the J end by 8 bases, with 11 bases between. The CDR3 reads CASSQETGWDIQYF. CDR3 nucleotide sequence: TGTGCCAGCAGCCAAGAAACAGGGTGGGACATTCAGTACTTC.

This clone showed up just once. The CDR3: CASSPRPDRGLVEYGYTF. The CDR3 DNA is TGCGCCAGCAGCCCCCGTCCAGACAGGGGGCTTGTTGAATATGGCTACACCTTC. J is TRBJ1-2 and V is TRBV5-1, with 10 bases lining up with TRBD1. Germline lookup yields CDR1 SGHRS and CDR2 YFSETQ. The CDR3 sequence is 18 residues long. Trimming took 4 bases from V and 5 from J; bases not matched to a gene: 17.

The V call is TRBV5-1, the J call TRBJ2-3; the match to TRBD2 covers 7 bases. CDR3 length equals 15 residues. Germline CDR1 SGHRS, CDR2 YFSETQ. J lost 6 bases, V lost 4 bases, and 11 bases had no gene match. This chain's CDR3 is CASSPEGRGMDTQYF. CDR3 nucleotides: TGCGCCAGCAGCCCGGAGGGGCGGGGGATGGATACGCAGTATTTT.

The CDR3 is CASSPGQIQYEQYF. DNA for the CDR3: TGTGCCAGCTCACCGGGACAAATACAGTACGAGCAGTACTTC. The V gene is TRBV18, the J gene TRBJ2-7; perhaps TRBD1 as D (6 bases). V lost 3 bases and J lost 4, with 13 bases in between. The CDR3 has 14 amino acids. Germline-derived CDR1 and CDR2 are KGHSH and LQKENI.

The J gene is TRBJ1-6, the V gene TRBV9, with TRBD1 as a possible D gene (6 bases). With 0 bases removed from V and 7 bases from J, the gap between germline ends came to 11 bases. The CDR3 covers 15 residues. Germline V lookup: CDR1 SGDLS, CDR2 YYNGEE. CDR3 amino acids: CASSVDGGANSPLHF. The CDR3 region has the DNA TGTGCCAGCAGCGTAGATGGGGGGGCGAATTCACCCCTCCACTTT.

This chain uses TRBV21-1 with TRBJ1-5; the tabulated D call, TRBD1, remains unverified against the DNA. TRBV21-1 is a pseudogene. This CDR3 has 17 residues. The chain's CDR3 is CASRPLGGQRYNQPQHF. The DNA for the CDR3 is TGTGCCAGCAGACCCCTTGGGGGACAGAGATACAATCAGCCCCAGCATTTT.

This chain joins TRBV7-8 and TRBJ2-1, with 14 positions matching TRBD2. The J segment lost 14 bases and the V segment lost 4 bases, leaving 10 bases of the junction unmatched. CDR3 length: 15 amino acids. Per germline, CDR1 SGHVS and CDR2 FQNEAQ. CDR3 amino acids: CASSSPGLAGVREFF. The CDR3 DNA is TGTGCCAGCAGCTCGCCGGGACTAGCGGGAGTTAGGGAGTTCTTC.

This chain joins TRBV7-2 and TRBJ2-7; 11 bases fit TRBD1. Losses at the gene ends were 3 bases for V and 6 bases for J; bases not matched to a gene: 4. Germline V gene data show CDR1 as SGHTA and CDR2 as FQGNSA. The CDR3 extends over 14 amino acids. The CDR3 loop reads CASSFGQGAGEQYF. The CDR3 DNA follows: TGTGCCAGCAGCTTCGGACAGGGGGCGGGCGAGCAGTACTTC.

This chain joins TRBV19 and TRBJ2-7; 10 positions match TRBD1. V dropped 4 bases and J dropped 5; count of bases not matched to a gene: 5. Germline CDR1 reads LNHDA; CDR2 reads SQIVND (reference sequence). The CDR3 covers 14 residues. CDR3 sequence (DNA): TGTGCCAGTAGTAGGGGACAGGGGAAGGACGAGCAGTACTTC. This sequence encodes CASSRGQGKDEQYF. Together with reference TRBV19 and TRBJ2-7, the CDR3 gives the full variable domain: DGGITQSPKYLFRKEGQNVTLSCEQNLNHDAMYWYRQDPGQGLRLIYYSQIVNDFQKGDIAEGYSVSREKKESFPLTVTSAQKNPTAFYLCASSRGQGKDEQYFGPGTRLTVT.

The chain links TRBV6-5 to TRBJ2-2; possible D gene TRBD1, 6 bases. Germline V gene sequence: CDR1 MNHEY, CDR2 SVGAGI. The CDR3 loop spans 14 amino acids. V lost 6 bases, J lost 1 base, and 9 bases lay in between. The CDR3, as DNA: TGTGCCAGCAGGGGGACAAAGAACACCGGGGAGCTGTTTTTT. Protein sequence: CASRGTKNTGELFF.

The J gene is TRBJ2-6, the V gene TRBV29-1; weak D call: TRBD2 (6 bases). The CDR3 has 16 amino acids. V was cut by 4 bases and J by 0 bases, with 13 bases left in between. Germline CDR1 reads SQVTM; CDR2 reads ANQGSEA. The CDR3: CSVVPAGSSGANVLTF. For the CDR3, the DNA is TGCAGCGTTGTTCCGGCGGGGTCCTCTGGGGCCAACGTCCTGACTTTC.

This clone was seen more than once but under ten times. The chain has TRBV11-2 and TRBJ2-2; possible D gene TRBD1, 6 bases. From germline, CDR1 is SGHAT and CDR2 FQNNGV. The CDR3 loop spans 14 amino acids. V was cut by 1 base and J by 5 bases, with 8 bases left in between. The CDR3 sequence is CASSLVTGTGELFF. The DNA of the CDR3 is TGTGCCAGCAGCTTAGTCACAGGGACCGGGGAGCTGTTTTTT.

The CDR3 is CASSRFKGDTGELFF. The CDR3 DNA follows: TGTGCCAGCAGCCGGTTTAAGGGGGACACCGGGGAGCTGTTTTTT. The chain has TRBV7-9 and TRBJ2-2; possible D gene TRBD1, 6 bases. The V gene's germline CDR1 is SEHNR and CDR2 FQNEAQ (reference sequence). This CDR3 is built from 15 residues. With 5 bases removed from V and 3 bases from J, the gap between germline ends came to 13 bases. Filled out from reference TRBV7-9 and TRBJ2-2, the complete variable domain reads DTGVSQNPRHKITKRGQNVTFRCDPISEHNRLYWYRQTLGQGPEFLTYFQNEAQLEKSRLLSDRFSAERPKGSFSTLEIQRTEQGDSAMYLCASSRFKGDTGELFFGEGSRLTVL.

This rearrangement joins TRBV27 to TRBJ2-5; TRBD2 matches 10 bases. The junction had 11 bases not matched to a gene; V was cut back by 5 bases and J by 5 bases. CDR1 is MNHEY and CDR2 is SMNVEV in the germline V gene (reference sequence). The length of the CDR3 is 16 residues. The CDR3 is CASSKEASGRAETQYF. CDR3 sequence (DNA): TGTGCCAGCAGTAAAGAGGCTAGCGGGAGAGCCGAGACCCAGTACTTC.

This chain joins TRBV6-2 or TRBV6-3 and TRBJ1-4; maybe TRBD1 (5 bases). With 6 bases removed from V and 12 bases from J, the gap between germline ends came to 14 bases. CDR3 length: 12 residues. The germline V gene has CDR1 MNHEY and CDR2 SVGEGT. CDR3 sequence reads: CASSNSPRELFF. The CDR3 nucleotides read TGTGCCAGCAGCAATTCACCCAGGGAACTGTTTTTT.

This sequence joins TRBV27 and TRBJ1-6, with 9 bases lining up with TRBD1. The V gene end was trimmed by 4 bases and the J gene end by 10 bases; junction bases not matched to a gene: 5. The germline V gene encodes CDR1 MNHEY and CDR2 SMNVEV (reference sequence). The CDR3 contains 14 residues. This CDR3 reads CASSSQGAGSPLHF. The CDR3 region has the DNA TGTGCCAGCAGTTCACAGGGGGCCGGATCACCCCTCCACTTT.

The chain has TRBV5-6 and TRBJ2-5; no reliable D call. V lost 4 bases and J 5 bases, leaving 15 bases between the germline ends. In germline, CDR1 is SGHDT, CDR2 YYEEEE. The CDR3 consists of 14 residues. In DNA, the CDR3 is TGTGCCAGCAGCGGGTATACAGTTCAGGAGACCCAGTACTTC. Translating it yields CASSGYTVQETQYF.

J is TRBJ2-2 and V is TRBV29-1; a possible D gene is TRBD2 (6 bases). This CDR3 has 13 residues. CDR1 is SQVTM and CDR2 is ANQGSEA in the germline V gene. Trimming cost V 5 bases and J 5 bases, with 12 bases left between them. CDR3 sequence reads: CSVHGRRTGELFF. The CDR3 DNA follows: TGCAGCGTTCACGGGAGAAGGACCGGGGAGCTGTTTTTT.

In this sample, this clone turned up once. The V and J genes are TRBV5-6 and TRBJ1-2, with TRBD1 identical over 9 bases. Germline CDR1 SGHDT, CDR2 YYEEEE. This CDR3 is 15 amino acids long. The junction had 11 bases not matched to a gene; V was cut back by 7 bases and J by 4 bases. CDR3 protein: CASVLRDREGYGYTF. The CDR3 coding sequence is TGTGCCAGCGTACTCCGGGACAGGGAAGGCTATGGCTACACCTTC.

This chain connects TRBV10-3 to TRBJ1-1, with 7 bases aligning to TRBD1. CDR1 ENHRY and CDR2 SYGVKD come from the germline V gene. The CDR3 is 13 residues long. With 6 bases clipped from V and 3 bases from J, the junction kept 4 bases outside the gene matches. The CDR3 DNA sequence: TGTGCCATCAGCCAACAGGGGTACACTGAAGCTTTCTTT. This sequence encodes CAISQQGYTEAFF.

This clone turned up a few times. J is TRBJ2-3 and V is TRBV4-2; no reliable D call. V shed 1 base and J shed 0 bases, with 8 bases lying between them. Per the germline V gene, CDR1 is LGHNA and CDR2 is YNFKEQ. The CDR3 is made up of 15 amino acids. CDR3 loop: CASSQAPFSTDTQYF. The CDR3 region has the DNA TGTGCCAGCAGCCAAGCCCCCTTCAGCACAGATACGCAGTATTTT.

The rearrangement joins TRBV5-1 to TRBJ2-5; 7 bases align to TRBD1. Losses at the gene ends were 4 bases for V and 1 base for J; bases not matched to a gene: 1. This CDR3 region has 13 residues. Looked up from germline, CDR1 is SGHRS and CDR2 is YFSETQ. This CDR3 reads CASSGDSQETQYF. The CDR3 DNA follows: TGCGCCAGCAGCGGGGACAGCCAAGAGACCCAGTACTTC. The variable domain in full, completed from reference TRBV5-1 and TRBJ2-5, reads KAGVTQTPRYLIKTRGQQVTLSCSPISGHRSVSWYQQTPGQGLQFLFEYFSETQRNKGNFPGRFSGRQFSNSRSEMNVSTLELGDSALYLCASSGDSQETQYFGPGTRLLVL.

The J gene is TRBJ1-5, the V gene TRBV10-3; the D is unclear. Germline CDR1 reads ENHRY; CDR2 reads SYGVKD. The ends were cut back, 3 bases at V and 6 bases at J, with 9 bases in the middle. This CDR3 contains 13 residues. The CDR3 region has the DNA TGTGCCATCAGTGAAGAAAGGAGTCAGCCCCAGCATTTT. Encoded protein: CAISEERSQPQHF.

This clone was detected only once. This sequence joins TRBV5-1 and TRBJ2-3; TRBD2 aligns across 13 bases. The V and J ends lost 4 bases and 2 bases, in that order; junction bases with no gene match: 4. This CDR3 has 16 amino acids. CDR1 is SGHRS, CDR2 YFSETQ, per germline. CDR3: CASSVGLAGPTDTQYF. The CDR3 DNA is TGCGCCAGCAGCGTGGGACTAGCGGGACCCACAGATACGCAGTATTTT.